These 13 T cell receptor beta chains were all obtained from the same sample, sequenced in a study of regulatory dendritic cells for organ transplantation. Sorted T cells were CFSE-labeled and cultured 5 days with allogeneic regulatory or mature dendritic cells at 1:10. Data came from immunoSEQ multiplex PCR; TCRdb stores just in-frame clones and leaves some out. The sample lists some 9,600 clones, roughly two thirds seen once, with less than 0.6% in the top ten. These receptors have no known antigen. The source material was naive CD4+ T cells from blood cultured with dendritic cells. Subset meaning: CD45RA+ naive T cells. These receptors all stem from a human donor in good health.

The rearrangement links TRBV16 to TRBJ1-5; weak D call: TRBD1 (6 bases). The CDR3 totals 15 residues. CDR1 is KGHSY and CDR2 is FQNENV in the germline V gene. V lost 5 bases and J lost 5, with 16 bases in between. The CDR3 region has the DNA TGTGCCAGCAGCTTTTTGGACAGAGAGTATCAGCCCCAGCATTTT. It specifies CASSFLDREYQPQHF.

DNA of the CDR3: TGTGCCACCCAAAGGGACAGTTCCTACGAGCAGTACTTC. As protein: CATQRDSSYEQYF. The rearrangement links TRBV2 to TRBJ2-7; 7 nucleotides agree with TRBD1. V shed 10 bases, J shed 1 base, and the junction held 7 bases outside the gene matches. The V gene's germline CDR1 is SNHLY and CDR2 FYNNEI. The CDR3 is made up of 13 amino acids. The full variable domain, in which reference TRBV2 and TRBJ2-7 provide the parts outside the CDR3, is EPEVTQTPSHQVTQMGQEVILRCVPISNHLYFYWYRQILGQKVEFLVSFYNNEISEKSEIFDDQFSVERPDGSNFTLKIRSTKLEDSAMYFCATQRDSSYEQYFGPGTRLTVT.

The chain combines TRBV27 with TRBJ2-1; 12 bases fit TRBD2. Germline CDR1 reads MNHEY; CDR2 reads SMNVEV (reference sequence). The junction had 1 base not matched to a gene; V was cut back by 3 bases and J by 4 bases. The CDR3 length is 15 residues. CDR3 residues: CASSLGLAGYNEQFF. CDR3 in DNA: TGTGCCAGCAGTTTGGGACTAGCGGGTTACAATGAGCAGTTCTTC.

As to this clone: The junction shows a germline mismatch at one end, possibly a read error. This rearrangement joins TRBV7-7 to TRBJ2-5; D gene ambiguous. The germline V gene has CDR1 SSHAT and CDR2 FNYEAQ (reference sequence). This CDR3 comprises 14 residues. In nucleotides, the CDR3 is TGTGCTAGCAGCCCAGCCGCTAGGCTGGAGACCCAGTACTTC. Translated: CASSPAARLETQYF.

The chain recombines TRBV5-1 with TRBJ2-3; 11 positions match TRBD1. Trimming took 5 bases from V and 3 from J; bases not matched to a gene: 5. Looked up from germline, CDR1 is SGHRS and CDR2 is YFSETQ. The CDR3 length is 15 residues. The CDR3 nucleotides read TGCGCCAGCAGTTCCGGGACAGGGGGTACAGATACGCAGTATTTT. It encodes CASSSGTGGTDTQYF.

The V call is TRBV5-1, the J call TRBJ2-2; TRBD2 might be the D (6 bases). The CDR3 loop spans 14 amino acids. Germline CDR1 SGHRS, CDR2 YFSETQ. V was shortened by 5 bases and J by 2 bases, with 10 bases between the two germline ends. CDR3 sequence: CASRRGGNTGELFF. CDR3 DNA: TGCGCCAGCAGGCGGGGAGGAAACACCGGGGAGCTGTTTTTT.

This clone was observed once. The genes are TRBV15 and TRBJ2-5; TRBD1 might be the D (7 bases). Trimming cost V 0 bases and J 7 bases, with 18 bases left between them. Germline lookup yields CDR1 LNHNV and CDR2 YYDKDF (reference sequence). The CDR3 is 16 residues long. CDR3 sequence: CATSRELVGQGGTQYF. CDR3 sequence (DNA): TGTGCCACCAGCAGAGAATTGGTGGGCCAGGGGGGGACCCAGTACTTC.

This chain connects TRBV9 to TRBJ1-4; D uncertain. This CDR3 has 16 amino acids. Germline CDR1 is SGDLS and CDR2 is YYNGEE. Trimming stripped 0 bases from V and 8 bases from J, with 17 bases between. Here the CDR3 DNA reads TGTGCCAGCAGCGTAGCGGGGTCCCCCGCTAGCGAAAAACTGTTTTTT. This sequence encodes CASSVAGSPASEKLFF.

CDR3 region: CASSPRTVSYEQYF. The CDR3 bases are TGTGCCAGCAGTCCCCGGACAGTTTCCTACGAGCAGTACTTC. This chain connects TRBV27 to TRBJ2-7; weak D call: TRBD1 (6 bases). The CDR3 is 14 residues long. Germline CDR1 MNHEY, CDR2 SMNVEV (reference sequence). V lost 5 bases and J lost 1, with 12 bases in between.

The CDR3 here is CASSGWTKLNTEAFF. The CDR3 coding sequence is TGTGCCAGCAGCGGGTGGACAAAATTGAACACTGAAGCTTTCTTT. The rearrangement links TRBV6-5 to TRBJ1-1, with a weak D call TRBD1 (5 bases). The CDR3 is made up of 15 amino acids. Germline V gives CDR1 MNHEY, CDR2 SVGAGI. V was pared by 6 bases and J by 0 bases, with 14 bases between.

The rearrangement links TRBV5-6 to TRBJ1-2, with D hard to call. The CDR3 runs 14 residues. The germline gives CDR1 SGHDT, CDR2 YYEEEE. The V end lost 1 base, the J end lost 2 bases, and 9 bases lay between the germline ends. The CDR3 nucleotides are TGTGCCAGCAGCTTGCCTCTTTTGAACTATGGCTACACCTTC. It yields the protein CASSLPLLNYGYTF.

The rearrangement uses TRBV6-5 and TRBJ1-2; D may be TRBD1 (5 bases). Looked up from germline, CDR1 is MNHEY and CDR2 is SVGAGI. V lost 2 bases and J 0 bases, leaving 13 bases between the germline ends. The CDR3 has 16 amino acids. The chain's CDR3 is CASSYRGGVTNYGYTF. In nucleotides, the CDR3 is TGTGCCAGCAGTTACCGCGGGGGAGTAACTAACTATGGCTACACCTTC.

This clone appeared a few times. V usage is TRBV19 and J usage is TRBJ2-3; 7 bases match TRBD1. CDR3 length equals 12 residues. Per the germline V gene, CDR1 is LNHDA and CDR2 is SQIVND (reference sequence). V trimming: 6 bases; J trimming: 5 bases; junction bases outside the gene matches: 2. The CDR3 reads CASSRDRDTQYF. CDR3 in DNA: TGTGCCAGTAGCCGGGACAGAGATACGCAGTATTTT.